The text below deals with one T cell receptor beta chain. This may be a read error, as it is one base from a much larger clone. This sample was taken from a study of molecular identifiers for immune sequencing clone quantification. The CDR3 has 12 amino acids. TCRdb re-called the PCR reads with MiXCR, one entry per CDR3 protein. The data hold over 600,000 distinct CDR3 sequences, with less than 20% observed a single time. The chain recombines TRBV5-3 with TRBJ1-4; 8 nucleotides line up with TRBD1. TRBV5-3 counts as an open reading frame of uncertain function. The sequenced sample was naive CD8+ T cells from blood, with Jurkat cell RNA spiked in. As to subset: FACS-sorted CD8+CD4-CCR7+CD45RA+ naive T cells. The source of this sequence is a human donor in good health. Some libraries in this study had Jurkat cell RNA spiked in. CDR3 nucleotide sequence: TGTGCCAGCAGCTTGACAGGGGAAAAACTGCTTTTT. Its protein is CASSLTGEKLLF.